What follows describes a single T cell receptor (beta chain). This CDR3 has 14 residues. With V trimmed by 8 bases and J by 9 bases, 8 bases remained unmatched. Germline V gives CDR1 SNHLY, CDR2 FYNNEI. The source of the sample is a study of tumor T cells in aggressive B-cell lymphoma. Some clones are missing from TCRdb's copy, which holds only in-frame ones; the method was immunoSEQ multiplex PCR. This sample yields about 5,100 clones, of which 94% are seen a single time; 3.5% to 4% belongs to the top ten. The sample consisted of tumor tissue. This sequence joins TRBV2 and TRBJ1-6, with 9 positions matching TRBD1. This clonotype was sampled from an adult with diffuse large B cell lymphoma. This CDR3 is CASGGQGLISPLHF. For the CDR3, the DNA is TGTGCCAGCGGGGGACAGGGCTTAATTTCACCCCTCCACTTT.